This record concerns one TCR beta chain sequence. This sample is drawn from a study of blood T cell repertoires in COVID-19. In the study overall: Samples taken during acute and convalescent COVID-19 were collected in the United States, Italy and Spain. T cells, B-cell-depleted T cells, or PBMCs provided the cDNA or gDNA that served as material.

From germline, CDR1 is MNHEY and CDR2 SVGAGI. Trimming stripped 4 bases from V and 6 bases from J, with 4 bases between. The CDR3 is made up of 11 amino acids. Under the authors' procedure: Quantification of nucleated cells was approximated via reference gene primer amplification. Measured with immunoSEQ multiplex PCR; TCRdb has only the in-frame clones, and not every one. That table supplies the V and J calls and clone size; D and trimming were determined from the DNA. The sample shows 120,000 or so clones, around 80% of them seen only once. Sequenced: peripheral blood. The V and J genes are TRBV6-5 and TRBJ2-1; D not certain. The source is a man older than 75 with active or convalescent COVID-19. The CDR3 bases are TGTGCCAGCAGTTCTTCCAATGAGCAGTTCTTC. It encodes CASSSSNEQFF.